The 29 T cell receptor beta chains reported below all come from one sample, sequenced in a study of T cells in Graves' hyperthyroidism and ophthalmopathy. Template material for amplifying TCR beta CDR3 regions consisted of RNA transcripts. TCR CDR3 underwent first-round RT-PCR with the HTBI primer set. TCRdb passed the multiplex PCR reads through MiXCR, listing each CDR3 protein once. The table includes about half a million distinct CDR3 sequences, approximately 20% detected once. Sequencing input: blood. The source is a middle-aged man with Graves' ophthalmopathy.

Ten or more counts support this clonotype. This sequence joins TRBV11-2 and TRBJ2-2, with TRBD2 as a possible D gene (5 bases). Germline-derived CDR1 and CDR2 are SGHAT and FQNNGV. The germline V and J ends were trimmed by 5 bases and 2 bases, with 15 bases remaining between them. The CDR3 covers 16 residues. CDR3: CASSPARRTNTGELFF. In DNA, the CDR3 is TGTGCCAGCAGCCCTGCCAGACGGACTAACACCGGGGAGCTGTTTTTT.

This clonotype was observed at least ten times. The V and J genes are TRBV27 and TRBJ2-7; no reliable D call. Germline V gives CDR1 MNHEY, CDR2 SMNVEV (reference sequence). The CDR3 is 13 amino acids. V lost 5 bases and J 1 base, leaving 9 bases between the germline ends. This chain's CDR3 is CASSLLFSYEQYF. The CDR3 DNA follows: TGTGCCAGCAGTCTCCTCTTTTCCTACGAGCAGTACTTC.

DNA for the CDR3: TGTGCCAGCAGCCCTGAGGGGGGTGGGGTCAGGGAGCTGTTTTTT. It codes for CASSPEGGGVRELFF. The rearrangement uses TRBV4-2 and TRBJ2-2, with D perhaps assigned TRBD1 or TRBD2 (6 bases each). Germline assignment: CDR1 LGHNA and CDR2 YNFKEQ. The CDR3 runs 15 residues. The germline V and J ends were trimmed by 4 bases and 9 bases, with 18 bases remaining between them.

This clonotype was found a few times. An end of the junction differs from the germline gene, which may be a read error. The chain uses TRBV7-7 and TRBJ2-2, with D perhaps TRBD1 (5 bases). This CDR3 has 14 residues. The germline V gene has CDR1 SSHAT and CDR2 FNYEAQ (reference sequence). DNA for the CDR3: TGTGCTAGCAGCTTAAGGGGTCTCGACGGGGAGCTGTTTTTT. Translated: CASSLRGLDGELFF.

The table lists this clonotype with many counts. V is TRBV12-3 or TRBV12-4 and J is TRBJ2-7, with TRBD1 identical over 11 bases. This CDR3 region has 14 residues. V gave up 6 bases and J gave up 6 bases; unmatched junction bases: 7. CDR3 bases: TGTGCCAGCAGGGGACAGGGGGGAACGGCCGAGCAGTACTTC. Translation gives CASRGQGGTAEQYF.

The J gene is TRBJ2-6, the V gene TRBV5-6, with 8 positions matching TRBD1. The CDR3 spans 18 residues. Germline-derived CDR1 and CDR2 are SGHDT and YYEEEE. J was trimmed by 2 bases and V by 3 bases; bases with no gene match: 10. Written as DNA, the CDR3 is TGTGCCAGCAGCTCCCCCGGACAGGGAGTTACTGGGGCCAACGTCCTGACTTTC. Amino acid sequence: CASSSPGQGVTGANVLTF.

There are many counts of this clonotype. The rearrangement links TRBV3-1 to TRBJ1-1; no definite D call. Germline loops: CDR1 LGHDT, CDR2 YNNKEL (reference sequence). V was shortened by 6 bases and J by 3 bases, with 11 bases between the two germline ends. CDR3 length: 13 amino acids. CDR3 protein: CASSFKVDTEAFF. In DNA form, the CDR3 reads TGTGCCAGCAGTTTCAAGGTGGACACTGAAGCTTTCTTT. Using reference TRBV3-1 and TRBJ1-1 for the parts outside the CDR3, the full variable domain is DTAVSQTPKYLVTQMGNDKSIKCEQNLGHDTMYWYKQDSKKFLKIMFSYNNKELIINETVPNRFSPKSPDKAHLNLHINSLELGDSAVYFCASSFKVDTEAFFGQGTRLTVV.

The chain joins TRBV20-1 to TRBJ2-7, with D possibly being TRBD1 (6 bases). The CDR3 is 13 residues long. Looked up from germline, CDR1 is DFQATT and CDR2 is SNEGSKA (reference sequence). The V end was cut by 5 bases, the J end by 3 bases, with 14 bases between. The CDR3: CSAPEKGGYEQYF. The CDR3 DNA reads TGCAGTGCTCCAGAGAAAGGGGGCTACGAGCAGTACTTC.

The J gene is TRBJ2-3, the V gene TRBV7-3, with 9 bases identical to TRBD2. Per germline, CDR1 SGHTA and CDR2 FQGTGA. CDR3 size: 17 residues. The V segment lost 6 bases and the J segment 4 bases; nucleotides outside the gene matches: 14. CDR3 in amino acids: CASSHTVRREGSDTQYF. The CDR3 DNA reads as TGTGCCAGCAGTCACACTGTTCGGCGGGAGGGGTCAGATACGCAGTATTTT.

This clonotype was counted ten times or more. The chain recombines TRBV12-3 or TRBV12-4 with TRBJ1-2; possibly TRBD1 for D (5 bases). V was pared by 5 bases and J by 5 bases, with 21 bases between. The CDR3 has 16 amino acids. CDR3 residues: CASSPAGVWAGYGYTF. CDR3 DNA: TGTGCCAGCAGTCCAGCGGGGGTGTGGGCAGGGTATGGCTACACCTTC.

This clonotype was observed a single time. The V and J genes are TRBV5-1 and TRBJ2-6; 7 bases are a match to TRBD1. The CDR3 spans 16 residues. Germline CDR1 and CDR2: SGHRS and YFSETQ. V dropped 4 bases and J dropped 2; count of bases not matched to a gene: 6. CDR3 nucleotide sequence: TGCGCCAGCAGCAACAGGGGCTCAGCTGGGGCCAACGTCCTGACTTTC. The encoded protein is CASSNRGSAGANVLTF.

This clonotype has ten or more counts. V is TRBV2 and J is TRBJ1-5; no definite D call. This CDR3 comprises 14 residues. Trimming took 4 bases from V and 1 from J, leaving 8 bases between them. Germline values: CDR1 SNHLY, CDR2 FYNNEI. The CDR3 loop is CASSGERSNQPQHF. The DNA for the CDR3 is TGTGCCAGCAGTGGGGAGAGGAGCAATCAGCCCCAGCATTTT.

The gene calls are TRBV3-1 and TRBJ2-3; TRBD2 agrees at 11 bases. Trimming cost V 3 bases and J 2 bases; bases outside gene matches: 10. The germline gives CDR1 LGHDT, CDR2 YNNKEL (reference sequence). This CDR3 region has 18 residues. For the CDR3, the DNA is TGTGCCAGCAGCCACCACCCCCCGGGACTAGCGGTCACAGATACGCAGTATTTT. Translation: CASSHHPPGLAVTDTQYF.

This clonotype occurred a few times. The chain recombines TRBV14 with TRBJ1-1, with D unclear. There are 15 residues in the CDR3. V lost 2 bases, J lost 5 bases, and 15 bases lay in between. Germline V gives CDR1 SGHDN, CDR2 FVKESK. In nucleotides, the CDR3 is TGTGCCAGCAGCCAATCAATCTGGACGGATACTGAAGCTTTCTTT. Translation gives CASSQSIWTDTEAFF.

The chain carries TRBV12-3 or TRBV12-4 and TRBJ2-5; 12 positions agree with TRBD1. This CDR3 has 15 amino acids. V lost 5 bases to trimming and J lost 4 bases; unmatched junction nucleotides: 5. CDR3 bases: TGTGCCAGCAGTGGACGGGACAGGGGGCCAGAGACCCAGTACTTC. Translating gives CASSGRDRGPETQYF.

CDR3 sequence (DNA): TGCAGTGCTGACGCCCCTAGCGGGAGTTCTGGCACAGATACGCAGTATTTT. The encoded protein is CSADAPSGSSGTDTQYF. The J gene is TRBJ2-3, the V gene TRBV20-1; 10 bases are shared with TRBD2. Per germline, CDR1 DFQATT and CDR2 SNEGSKA (reference sequence). The CDR3 extends over 17 amino acids. Trimming removed 5 bases from V and 1 base from J; junction bases left unmatched: 12.

This clonotype was seen ten or more times. This chain links TRBV7-8 with TRBJ2-7; D is ambiguous. V was clipped by 4 bases and J by 6 bases, with 7 bases between them. Germline CDR1 SGHVS, CDR2 FQNEAQ. The CDR3 length is 11 residues. The CDR3, as DNA: TGTGCCAGCAGCTGGAGTGGCGAGCAGTACTTC. This codes for CASSWSGEQYF.

The gene calls are TRBV15 and TRBJ1-5; D is ambiguous. Germline lookup yields CDR1 LNHNV and CDR2 YYDKDF (reference sequence). The CDR3 extends over 16 amino acids. Trimming stripped 0 bases from V and 6 bases from J, with 15 bases between. The CDR3 sequence is CATSRDLAGGSQPQHF. The CDR3 DNA reads TGTGCCACCAGCAGAGATTTGGCAGGAGGGAGTCAGCCCCAGCATTTT. Using reference TRBV15 and TRBJ1-5 for the parts outside the CDR3, the full variable domain is DAMVIQNPRYQVTQFGKPVTLSCSQTLNHNVMYWYQQKSSQAPKLLFHYYDKDFNNEADTPDNFQSRRPNTSFCFLDIRSPGLGDTAMYLCATSRDLAGGSQPQHFGDGTRLSIL.

This clonotype occurred many times. V gene TRBV5-1 combines with J gene TRBJ2-7; TRBD1 or TRBD2 may be the D gene (5 bases each). The V end lost 4 bases, the J end lost 5 bases, and 13 bases lay between the germline ends. Germline V gene data show CDR1 as SGHRS and CDR2 as YFSETQ. CDR3 length equals 13 residues. CDR3 region: CASSHGGSDEQYF. The CDR3 bases are TGCGCCAGCAGCCATGGGGGATCGGACGAGCAGTACTTC.

As for this clonotype: A much larger clone is a single base away; this may be a read error. The V call is TRBV7-2, the J call TRBJ2-3; either TRBD1 or TRBD2 may supply D (5 bases each). This CDR3 comprises 15 residues. Per the germline V gene, CDR1 is SGHTA and CDR2 is FQGNSA. The V gene lost 5 bases and the J gene lost 2 bases, with 14 bases spanning the gap. CDR3 in amino acids: CASSHSVGVTDTQYF. In nucleotides, the CDR3 is TGTGCCAGCAGCCATAGCGTGGGGGTCACAGATACGCAGTATTTT. The full variable domain, rest sourced from reference TRBV7-2 and TRBJ2-3, is GAGVSQSPSNKVTEKGKDVELRCDPISGHTALYWYRQSLGQGLEFLIYFQGNSAPDKSGLPSDRFSAERTGGSVSTLTIQRTQQEDSAVYLCASSHSVGVTDTQYFGPGTRLTVL.

In its sample, this clonotype was seen many times. This chain connects TRBV11-2 to TRBJ2-1; tentative D call: TRBD2 (7 bases). V was trimmed by 8 bases and J by 6 bases, leaving 11 bases between them. Germline V gene sequence: CDR1 SGHAT, CDR2 FQNNGV. The CDR3 covers 12 residues. The CDR3 bases are TGTGCCAGCCATAGGGGGGGCAATGAGCAGTTCTTC. It translates to CASHRGGNEQFF.

This clonotype was observed at least ten times. The J gene is TRBJ2-1, the V gene TRBV20-1; 7 bases line up with TRBD1. The CDR3 runs 12 residues. With V trimmed by 6 bases and J by 6 bases, 5 bases remained unmatched. Germline V gives CDR1 DFQATT, CDR2 SNEGSKA (reference sequence). The CDR3 DNA reads as TGCAGTGCAAGACAGGGCTCCAATGAGCAGTTCTTC. Residues: CSARQGSNEQFF.

This clonotype was found many times. The chain couples TRBV28 to TRBJ2-1, with D possibly TRBD1 on 6 matching bases. Germline CDR1 is MDHEN and CDR2 is SYDVKM. The CDR3 length is 15 residues. Trimming took off 4 bases at V and 8 bases at J, with 18 bases between the two ends. CDR3 residues: CASSWGQMHHDEQFF. The CDR3 coding sequence is TGTGCCAGCAGTTGGGGACAAATGCACCACGATGAGCAGTTCTTC.

This clonotype was detected only a few times. The chain links TRBV3-1 to TRBJ2-7; D remains ambiguous. V dropped 1 base and J dropped 0 bases, with 7 bases sitting between them. Germline values: CDR1 LGHDT, CDR2 YNNKEL (reference sequence). The CDR3 is made up of 14 amino acids. The CDR3 spells CASSQVTSSYEQYF. CDR3 coding DNA: TGTGCCAGCAGCCAAGTGACGAGCTCCTACGAGCAGTACTTC.

This clonotype was seen many times. Written as DNA, the CDR3 is TGTGCCAGCAGGGCGGGGGACCTCGGGCGGCATGAGCAGTTCTTC. Translation: CASRAGDLGRHEQFF. The genes are TRBV2 and TRBJ2-1; 7 nucleotides match TRBD2. CDR1 is SNHLY and CDR2 is FYNNEI in the germline V gene. The J segment lost 8 bases and the V segment lost 6 bases, leaving 13 bases of the junction unmatched. This CDR3 spans 15 amino acids.

In this sample, this clonotype turned up a few times. The rearrangement links TRBV4-2 to TRBJ2-2; 13 bases match TRBD2. CDR3 length equals 15 residues. The J segment lost 6 bases and the V segment lost 5 bases, leaving 3 bases of the junction unmatched. Germline V gives CDR1 LGHNA, CDR2 YNFKEQ. CDR3 DNA: TGTGCCAGCAGCAGGACTAGCGGGAGCCCCGGGGAGCTGTTTTTT. This sequence encodes CASSRTSGSPGELFF.

The chain links TRBV7-2 to TRBJ2-3; 8 bases align to TRBD2. Germline trimming cut 4 bases from V and 1 base from J; bases unmatched to any gene: 7. The germline CDR1 and CDR2 sequences are SGHTA and FQGNSA. CDR3 length: 16 amino acids. The CDR3 nucleotides are TGTGCCAGCAGCTCCGGGGGGACTAGGCGCACAGATACGCAGTATTTT. Protein product: CASSSGGTRRTDTQYF.

The table lists this clonotype with a few counts. J is TRBJ2-3 and V is TRBV3-1; the D is unclear. Germline CDR1 reads LGHDT; CDR2 reads YNNKEL (reference sequence). The CDR3 extends over 11 amino acids. Trimming shortened V by 8 bases and J by 6 bases, and 9 bases separated the two germline ends. The CDR3 is CASAAGDTQYF. For the CDR3, the DNA is TGTGCCAGCGCTGCCGGGGATACGCAGTATTTT.

A word on this clonotype: A much larger clone lies one base from this, so it may be a read error. The CDR3 bases are TGCAGTGCTCCTCTAGCGGGGGGGCGGAATGAGCAGTTCTTC. It is translated as CSAPLAGGRNEQFF. The chain links TRBV20-1 to TRBJ2-1, with 12 bases aligning to TRBD2. Germline trimming cut 5 bases from V and 7 bases from J; bases unmatched to any gene: 6. There are 14 residues in the CDR3. Looked up from germline, CDR1 is DFQATT and CDR2 is SNEGSKA (reference sequence).